This TCR beta chain was observed in a study of T cells after yellow fever vaccination. TCRdb itself ran the 5' RACE reads through MiXCR, one entry per CDR3 protein. The table has hundreds of thousands of distinct CDR3 sequences, less than 4.5% seen once. Trimming left V 5 bases short and J 1 base short, with 9 bases between. The CDR3 extends over 14 amino acids. Germline values: CDR1 SGHNT, CDR2 YYREEE (reference sequence). V is TRBV5-4 and J is TRBJ2-2; D is uncertain. The sample here was PBMCs, taken on the day of the yellow fever booster vaccination. This receptor was taken from a man aged 18 to 30 who received the YFV17D yellow fever vaccine. The CDR3 sequence is CASSTELNTGELFF. For the CDR3, the DNA is TGTGCCAGCAGTACGGAGTTGAACACCGGGGAGCTGTTTTTT.